The rows below give T cell receptor beta chains drawn from one sample of a study of blood T cell repertoires in COVID-19. Profiling relied on immunoSEQ multiplex PCR, and the TCRdb table lists in-frame clones only, not all of them. The sample shows about 210,000 clones, roughly 78% of them seen only once. The sample consisted of peripheral blood. These TCRs come from a woman aged 40 to 50 with acute or convalescent COVID-19. Both conserved end residues are trimmed from each CDR3. Each record gives: J gene, V gene, CDR3 protein.

J: TRBJ2-2; V: TRBV5-1; CDR3: ASSLDSPNTGELF
J: TRBJ1-4; V: TRBV6-5; CDR3: ASSPQTGGEKLF
J: TRBJ2-1; V: TRBV19; CDR3: ASSLRLENHEQF
J: TRBJ1-1; V: TRBV6-2/TRBV6-3; CDR3: ASSRRVLGRYVTEAF
J: TRBJ2-2; V: TRBV4-2; CDR3: ASSQARSGELF
J: TRBJ2-6; V: TRBV5-1; CDR3: ASSLEAGWNSGANVLT
J: TRBJ2-1; V: TRBV6-4; CDR3: ASSASGNNEQF
J: TRBJ2-2; V: TRBV29-1; CDR3: SVNRGNSNTGELF
J: TRBJ2-3; V: TRBV18; CDR3: ASSPPSGGGSDTQY
J: TRBJ1-1; V: TRBV6-6; CDR3: ASSPRLEAF
J: TRBJ1-2; V: TRBV6-5; CDR3: ASRNQGTYGYT
J: TRBJ2-5; V: TRBV9; CDR3: ASSNGGGLQETQY
J: TRBJ1-2; V: TRBV9; CDR3: ASSVPGIGQGRGGYT
J: TRBJ2-7; V: TRBV7-6; CDR3: ASSFNEGSYEQY
J: TRBJ2-1; V: TRBV18; CDR3: ASSHSPTGEQF
J: TRBJ2-7; V: TRBV2; CDR3: ASRERQVSSYEQY
J: TRBJ2-3; V: TRBV3-1/TRBV3-2; CDR3: ASSQVGSGGSTDTQY
J: TRBJ2-1; V: TRBV19; CDR3: ASSIPSSYNEQF
J: TRBJ1-4; V: TRBV4-2; CDR3: ASSQVREKLF
J: TRBJ1-6; V: TRBV19; CDR3: ASSMTAGESPLH
J: TRBJ2-7; V: TRBV6-6; CDR3: ASSYSGQGVYEQY
J: TRBJ2-7; V: TRBV11-2; CDR3: ASSFPGVRREQY
J: TRBJ2-1; V: TRBV7-3; CDR3: ASSLGTGEYNEQF
J: TRBJ2-7; V: TRBV6-6; CDR3: ASRPTTGAVEQY
J: TRBJ1-6; V: TRBV3-1/TRBV3-2; CDR3: ASSLRPGQPPYNSPLH
J: TRBJ2-1; V: TRBV14; CDR3: ASSGGTYNEQF
J: TRBJ1-5; V: TRBV6-2/TRBV6-3; CDR3: ASSYRRQGNQPQH
J: TRBJ1-3; V: TRBV7-8; CDR3: ASSFRRGTASGNTIY
J: TRBJ1-6; V: TRBV6-5; CDR3: ASSQDRGNNSPLH
J: TRBJ2-3; V: TRBV6-2/TRBV6-3; CDR3: ASSLRLGNTQY
J: TRBJ2-7; V: TRBV7-8; CDR3: ASSLATGTHTSPYEQY
J: TRBJ2-1; V: TRBV5-8; CDR3: ASSFNPGRGEQF
J: TRBJ2-3; V: TRBV6-5; CDR3: ASSYTAGGSTDTQY
J: TRBJ2-1; V: TRBV5-5; CDR3: ASSLGTPPYNEQF
J: TRBJ1-1; V: TRBV7-9; CDR3: ASSLALNRVRGGTEAF
J: TRBJ1-1; V: TRBV10-1; CDR3: ASSPYRGSRFTEAF
J: TRBJ1-5; V: TRBV27; CDR3: ASSLLGGGTGASNQPQH
J: TRBJ1-1; V: TRBV6-1; CDR3: ASSEDRDRGAF
J: TRBJ1-6; V: TRBV5-6; CDR3: ASSEVGQGYNSPLH
J: TRBJ1-1; V: TRBV19; CDR3: ASSNTGITEAF
J: TRBJ2-7; V: TRBV6-5; CDR3: ASSYRGGRFYEQY
J: TRBJ2-5; V: TRBV18; CDR3: ASSQRQGRLQETQY
J: TRBJ1-2; V: TRBV19; CDR3: ASEWAGNYGYT
J: TRBJ2-7; V: TRBV7-6; CDR3: ASSLGTSGRADEQY
J: TRBJ2-7; V: TRBV29-1; CDR3: SVASRRDYEQY
J: TRBJ2-7; V: TRBV10-3; CDR3: AIRTRTYEQY
J: TRBJ2-2; V: TRBV19; CDR3: ASSRTGTNTGELF
J: TRBJ1-2; V: TRBV19; CDR3: ASSIPRLRGGYT
J: TRBJ2-1; V: TRBV27; CDR3: ASSPRTSGGYNEQF
J: TRBJ2-3; V: TRBV3-1/TRBV3-2; CDR3: ASSQDLTTSGKHTQY
J: TRBJ1-5; V: TRBV27; CDR3: ASSLSARIRNQPQH
J: TRBJ2-4; V: TRBV2; CDR3: ASISGDLAKNIQY
J: TRBJ2-3; V: TRBV6-6; CDR3: ASSGSGLGTSDTQY
J: TRBJ1-2; V: TRBV4-1; CDR3: ASSRGQGHGYT
J: TRBJ2-7; V: TRBV5-1; CDR3: ASSPGGYEQY